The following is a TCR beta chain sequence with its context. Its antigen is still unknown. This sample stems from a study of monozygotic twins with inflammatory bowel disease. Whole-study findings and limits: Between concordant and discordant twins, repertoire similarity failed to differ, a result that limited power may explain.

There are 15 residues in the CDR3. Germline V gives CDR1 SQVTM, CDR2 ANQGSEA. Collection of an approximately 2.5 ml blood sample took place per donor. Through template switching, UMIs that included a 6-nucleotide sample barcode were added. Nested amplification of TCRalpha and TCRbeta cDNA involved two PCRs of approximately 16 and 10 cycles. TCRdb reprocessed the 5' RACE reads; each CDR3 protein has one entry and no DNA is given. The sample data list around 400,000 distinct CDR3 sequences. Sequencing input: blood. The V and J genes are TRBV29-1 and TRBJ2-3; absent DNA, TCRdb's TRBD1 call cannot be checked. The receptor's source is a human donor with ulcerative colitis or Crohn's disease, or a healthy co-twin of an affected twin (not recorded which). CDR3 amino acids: CSVEIGGRGSDTQYF.